These 10 T cell receptor beta chains share one sample of origin, sequenced in a study of T-cell reconstitution after alpha-beta-depleted transplantation in children. For TCRbeta, the library was prepared with unique molecular identifiers. In TCRdb, the PCR reads were re-called with MiXCR into one record per CDR3 protein. The sample holds about 980,000 distinct CDR3 sequences, less than 30% seen once. This material consisted of PBMCs, mostly from graft donor cells, taken 360 days after TCRalphabeta/CD19-depleted stem cell transplant. All receptors come from a boy under two years old who had a stem cell transplant for SCID, so the T cells may come from the graft donor.

The sample holds a few counts of this clonotype. V gene TRBV5-1 combines with J gene TRBJ2-3; D perhaps matches TRBD1 (6 bases). With 4 bases removed from V and 1 base from J, the gap between germline ends came to 13 bases. Germline loops: CDR1 SGHRS, CDR2 YFSETQ. This CDR3 spans 15 amino acids. CDR3 region: CASSPGTRGTDTQYF. The CDR3 DNA sequence: TGCGCCAGCAGCCCGGGGACAAGGGGCACAGATACGCAGTATTTT.

This clonotype was observed a few times. V is TRBV20-1 and J is TRBJ1-6, with 7 bases matching TRBD1. Germline values: CDR1 DFQATT, CDR2 SNEGSKA (reference sequence). The CDR3 totals 13 residues. Trimming cost V 0 bases and J 11 bases; bases outside gene matches: 4. CDR3 nucleotide sequence: TGCAGTGCTAGAGACCTGACAGGGACACCCCTCCACTTT. Protein: CSARDLTGTPLHF.

This chain joins TRBV2 and TRBJ2-2; 9 bases agree with TRBD2. Germline V CDR1 and CDR2: SNHLY, FYNNEI. This CDR3 comprises 14 residues. Germline trimming cut 10 bases from V and 4 bases from J; bases unmatched to any gene: 7. The CDR3 sequence: CATAGGPGTGELFF. CDR3 DNA: TGTGCCACCGCGGGGGGGCCTGGCACCGGGGAGCTGTTTTTT.

The V call is TRBV6-1, the J call TRBJ1-4; 7 nucleotides align to TRBD1. The CDR3 contains 14 residues. V shed 4 bases, J shed 8 bases, and the junction held 7 bases outside the gene matches. Germline CDR1 and CDR2: MNHNS and SASEGT. The CDR3 DNA sequence: TGTGCCAGCAGTGGCATAAGGGGGCGCGAAAAACTGTTTTTT. Residues: CASSGIRGREKLFF.

This clonotype was seen only a few times. The genes are TRBV9 and TRBJ1-6; weak D call: TRBD1 (5 bases). V lost 3 bases and J 0 bases, leaving 19 bases between the germline ends. Germline-derived CDR1 and CDR2 are SGDLS and YYNGEE. The CDR3 totals 19 residues. For the CDR3, the DNA is TGTGCCAGCAGCGGTAGTGGCAGGGAGGGAATCTCCTATAATTCACCCCTCCACTTT. Protein product: CASSGSGREGISYNSPLHF. Together with reference TRBV9 and TRBJ1-6, the CDR3 gives the full variable domain: DSGVTQTPKHLITATGQRVTLRCSPRSGDLSVYWYQQSLDQGLQFLIQYYNGEERAKGNILERFSAQQFPDLHSELNLSSLELGDSALYFCASSGSGREGISYNSPLHFGNGTRLTVT.

The rearrangement links TRBV12-3 or TRBV12-4 to TRBJ1-4; D is unclear. V was shortened by 7 bases and J by 8 bases, with 11 bases between the two germline ends. The CDR3 sequence is 12 residues long. CDR3 sequence: CASTFEGEKLFF. The DNA for the CDR3 is TGTGCCAGCACCTTCGAAGGGGAAAAACTGTTTTTT.

This clonotype was found a few times. The rearrangement links TRBV7-8 to TRBJ2-2, with D hard to call. Germline CDR1 and CDR2: SGHVS and FQNEAQ. The CDR3 contains 15 residues. Trimming took off 3 bases at V and 0 bases at J, with 8 bases between the two ends. The CDR3 region has the DNA TGTGCCAGCAGCTTTACTGAATCGAACACCGGGGAGCTGTTTTTT. As protein: CASSFTESNTGELFF. The variable domain in full, completed from reference TRBV7-8 and TRBJ2-2, reads GAGVSQSPRYKVAKRGQDVALRCDPISGHVSLFWYQQALGQGPEFLTYFQNEAQLDKSGLPSDRFFAERPEGSVSTLKIQRTQQEDSAVYLCASSFTESNTGELFFGEGSRLTVL.

The V and J genes are TRBV20-1 and TRBJ2-2, with a weak D call TRBD1 (6 bases). This CDR3 is 14 amino acids long. V was shortened by 5 bases and J by 3 bases, with 13 bases between the two germline ends. In germline, CDR1 is DFQATT, CDR2 SNEGSKA (reference sequence). The DNA of the CDR3 is TGCAGTGCTCTTTGGGGGCCCCACACCGGGGAGCTGTTTTTT. Its protein product is CSALWGPHTGELFF.

This rearrangement joins TRBV5-1 to TRBJ2-5, with 8 positions matching TRBD1. The CDR3 consists of 17 residues. Germline assignment: CDR1 SGHRS and CDR2 YFSETQ. Trimming took 1 base from V and 5 from J; bases not matched to a gene: 13. The CDR3 sequence: CASSLTRGQEPPETQYF. The CDR3 DNA reads TGCGCCAGCAGCTTGACACGGGGACAGGAGCCTCCGGAGACCCAGTACTTC.

The gene calls are TRBV5-1 and TRBJ1-3; D perhaps matches TRBD1 (5 bases). Germline assignment: CDR1 SGHRS and CDR2 YFSETQ. CDR3 length equals 16 residues. Trimming left V 4 bases short and J 4 bases short, with 18 bases between. The CDR3 nucleotides read TGCGCCAGCAGCACAACAACTCAGGGTGTCGGAAACACCATATATTTT. It encodes CASSTTTQGVGNTIYF.